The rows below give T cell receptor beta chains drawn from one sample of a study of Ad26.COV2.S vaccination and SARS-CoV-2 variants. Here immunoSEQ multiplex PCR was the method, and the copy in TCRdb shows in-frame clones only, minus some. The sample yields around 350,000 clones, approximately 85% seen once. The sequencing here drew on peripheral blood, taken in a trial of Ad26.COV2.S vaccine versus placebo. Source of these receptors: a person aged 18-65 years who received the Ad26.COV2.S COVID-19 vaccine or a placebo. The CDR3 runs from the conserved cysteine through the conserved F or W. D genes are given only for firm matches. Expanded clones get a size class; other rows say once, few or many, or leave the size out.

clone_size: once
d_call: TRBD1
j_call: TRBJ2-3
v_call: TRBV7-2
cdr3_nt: TGTGCCAGCAGGGCCGGGACAGGGAGAACAGATACGCAGTATTTT
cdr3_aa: CASRAGTGRTDTQYF

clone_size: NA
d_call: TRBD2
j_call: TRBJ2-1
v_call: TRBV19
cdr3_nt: TGTGCCAGTAGTATTAGCGGGGGGGAAGATAGGAATGAGCAGTTCTTC
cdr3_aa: CASSISGGEDRNEQFF

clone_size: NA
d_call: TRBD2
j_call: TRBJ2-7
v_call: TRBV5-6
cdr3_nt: TGTGCCAGCAGCCCAGTCCGGGCTAGCGGTACCTACGAGCAGTACTTC
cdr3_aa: CASSPVRASGTYEQYF

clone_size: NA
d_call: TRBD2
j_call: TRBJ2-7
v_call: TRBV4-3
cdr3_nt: TGCGCCAGCAGCCAAGGGACTAGCGGGGAGCTCTGGCAGTACTTC
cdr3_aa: CASSQGTSGELWQYF

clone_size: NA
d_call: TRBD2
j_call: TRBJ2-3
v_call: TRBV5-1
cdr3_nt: TGCGCCAGCAGCTTGGGGACTAGCGGAACAGATACGCAGTATTTT
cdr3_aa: CASSLGTSGTDTQYF

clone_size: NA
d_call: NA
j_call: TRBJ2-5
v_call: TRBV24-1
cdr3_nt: TGTGCCACCAGTGATAGGACGGTTATACAAGAGACCCAGTACTTC
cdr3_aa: CATSDRTVIQETQYF

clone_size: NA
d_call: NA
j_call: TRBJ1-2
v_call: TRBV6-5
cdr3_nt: TGTGCCAGCAGTTACTCGCCCAGGGCTAACTATGGCTACACCTTC
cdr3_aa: CASSYSPRANYGYTF

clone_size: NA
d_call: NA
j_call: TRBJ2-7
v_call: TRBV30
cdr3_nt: TGTGCCTGGAGTGTTTTAGGGAGCTCCTACGAGCAGTACTTC
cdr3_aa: CAWSVLGSSYEQYF

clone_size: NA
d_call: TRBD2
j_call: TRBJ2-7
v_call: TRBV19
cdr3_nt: TGTGCCAGTAGTATCGGACTAGCGGGAGGGTACGAGCAGTACTTC
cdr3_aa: CASSIGLAGGYEQYF

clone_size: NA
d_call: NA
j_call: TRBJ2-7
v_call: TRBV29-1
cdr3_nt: TGCAGCTTCGGGGATGGATGGGGGCAGTACTTC
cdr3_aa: CSFGDGWGQYF

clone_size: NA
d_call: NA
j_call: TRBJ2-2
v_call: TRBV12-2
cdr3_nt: TGTGCAAGTCGCCGAACTAGCGGGGAAACCGGGGAGCTGTTTTTT
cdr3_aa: CASRRTSGETGELFF

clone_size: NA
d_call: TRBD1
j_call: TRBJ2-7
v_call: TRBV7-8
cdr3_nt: TGTGCCAGCAGCTCACGACAGGGGGCCTACGAGCAGTACTTC
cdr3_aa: CASSSRQGAYEQYF

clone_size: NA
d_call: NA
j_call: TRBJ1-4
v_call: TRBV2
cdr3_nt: TGTGCCAGCAGTTGGTGGGGGCCAACTAATGAAAAACTGTTTTTT
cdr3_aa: CASSWWGPTNEKLFF

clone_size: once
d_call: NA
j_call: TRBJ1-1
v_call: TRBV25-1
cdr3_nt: TGTGCCAGCAGTGAAGAGGTAGGTGGGAACACTGAAGCTTTCTTT
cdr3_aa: CASSEEVGGNTEAFF

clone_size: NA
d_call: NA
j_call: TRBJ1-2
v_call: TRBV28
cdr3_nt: TGTGCCAGCATACCCCGGGACACGAAGGGCTACACCTTC
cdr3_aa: CASIPRDTKGYTF